These T cell receptor beta chains were read from a single sample in a study of T-cell reconstitution after alpha-beta-depleted transplantation in children. TCRdb reanalysed the PCR reads using MiXCR and keeps one entry per CDR3 protein. The repertoire consists of approximately 510,000 distinct CDR3 sequences, with roughly 18% occurring once and the leading ten covering roughly 3.3%. The material was PBMCs from the stem cell graft donor, obtained from the stem cell graft. All receptors derive from a human donor who donated a stem cell graft to a child with acute lymphoblastic leukemia. Each CDR3 is given with its conserved first and last residue. The order of the fields is clone size, J gene, V gene, D gene, CDR3 DNA, CDR3 protein. The D gene is left open where the match is weak. Rows may omit the clone size; those that give it use once, few, many or a size class.

clone_size: -; j_call: TRBJ1-2; v_call: TRBV15; d_call: -; cdr3_nt: TGTGCCACCAGCAAATCGACGACAGGATATGCTAACTATGGCTACACCTTC; cdr3_aa: CATSKSTTGYANYGYTF
clone_size: -; j_call: TRBJ2-3; v_call: TRBV18; d_call: -; cdr3_nt: TGTGCCAGCTCACCTAATGGTGGAGATACGCAGTATTTT; cdr3_aa: CASSPNGGDTQYF
clone_size: -; j_call: TRBJ2-2; v_call: TRBV20-1; d_call: TRBD2; cdr3_nt: TGCAGTGCGGAGCGGGTGGCGGGGGGGAACACCGGGGAGCTGTTTTTT; cdr3_aa: CSAERVAGGNTGELFF
clone_size: -; j_call: TRBJ2-3; v_call: TRBV18; d_call: TRBD2; cdr3_nt: TGTGCCAGCTCACCACCGTTACTAGCGGGAGTCGGGACAGATACGCAGTATTTT; cdr3_aa: CASSPPLLAGVGTDTQYF
clone_size: few; j_call: TRBJ1-1; v_call: TRBV29-1; d_call: -; cdr3_nt: TGCAGCGGCTGTTGCGGCATCGACACTGAAGCTTTCTTT; cdr3_aa: CSGCCGIDTEAFF
clone_size: -; j_call: TRBJ2-7; v_call: TRBV5-1; d_call: -; cdr3_nt: TGCGCCAGCAGCCCGACGGGGTTCTACGAGCAGTACTTC; cdr3_aa: CASSPTGFYEQYF
clone_size: few; j_call: TRBJ2-3; v_call: TRBV5-1; d_call: TRBD2; cdr3_nt: TGCGCCAGCAGCGAGGGACTAGTCGGGGCAGATACGCAGTATTTT; cdr3_aa: CASSEGLVGADTQYF
clone_size: few; j_call: TRBJ2-2; v_call: TRBV29-1; d_call: -; cdr3_nt: TGCAGCGTTGGTCAGGGCAACGGGGAGCTGTTTTTT; cdr3_aa: CSVGQGNGELFF
clone_size: -; j_call: TRBJ2-5; v_call: TRBV5-1; d_call: -; cdr3_nt: TGCGCCAGCAGCTTCAATAATTTACAAGAGACCCAGTACTTC; cdr3_aa: CASSFNNLQETQYF
clone_size: -; j_call: TRBJ1-6; v_call: TRBV10-3; d_call: -; cdr3_nt: TGTGCCATCAGGCCGGAGACCACGAATTCACCCCTCCACTTT; cdr3_aa: CAIRPETTNSPLHF
clone_size: few; j_call: TRBJ2-7; v_call: TRBV5-1; d_call: TRBD2; cdr3_nt: TGCGCCAGCAGCGCAGGACTAGCGGAGGGCTACGAGCAGTACTTC; cdr3_aa: CASSAGLAEGYEQYF
clone_size: few; j_call: TRBJ1-1; v_call: TRBV20-1; d_call: -; cdr3_nt: TGCAGTGCTAGACGGTCGAACACTGAAGCTTTCTTT; cdr3_aa: CSARRSNTEAFF
clone_size: few; j_call: TRBJ1-2; v_call: TRBV29-1; d_call: -; cdr3_nt: TGCAGCGATCTTTCCGGGACCCAGGCGTTTGGTGGCTACACCTTC; cdr3_aa: CSDLSGTQAFGGYTF
clone_size: few; j_call: TRBJ1-1; v_call: TRBV12-3/TRBV12-4; d_call: -; cdr3_nt: TGTGCCAGCAGGATACAGACCTGGGGCAGGGGAGTCACTGAAGCTTTCTTT; cdr3_aa: CASRIQTWGRGVTEAFF
clone_size: -; j_call: TRBJ2-1; v_call: TRBV27; d_call: TRBD2; cdr3_nt: TGTGCCAGCCGACCCCGGGTAGCTAGCGGGACGGGTCTCTACAATGAGCAGTTCTTC; cdr3_aa: CASRPRVASGTGLYNEQFF
clone_size: few; j_call: TRBJ1-5; v_call: TRBV10-3; d_call: -; cdr3_nt: TGTGCCATCAGTGCGGGGTTAGGGGCAAACAATCAGCCCCAGCATTTT; cdr3_aa: CAISAGLGANNQPQHF